This passage covers 9 T cell receptor beta chains from one sample sequenced in a study of blood T cell repertoires in COVID-19. Sequencing used immunoSEQ multiplex PCR; TCRdb keeps in-frame clones, though not all of them. The table has approximately 290,000 clones, approximately 83% seen once. Sequences were obtained from PBMCs or T cells enriched from blood (not recorded which). The receptors derive from a young woman who had recovered from COVID-19.

The gene calls are TRBV9 and TRBJ2-3, with a tentative D call TRBD2 (6 bases). Germline CDR1 and CDR2: SGDLS and YYNGEE. V lost 0 bases to trimming and J lost 0 bases, with 20 bases between them. This CDR3 has 19 amino acids. The CDR3 nucleotides read TGTGCCAGCAGCGTAGTTGGGGTCATGGGGGGATCTAGCACAGATACGCAGTATTTT. This sequence encodes CASSVVGVMGGSSTDTQYF.

J is TRBJ1-4 and V is TRBV14; 9 bases map to TRBD1. The V segment lost 2 bases and the J segment 6 bases; nucleotides outside the gene matches: 4. The CDR3 is 15 residues long. CDR1 SGHDN and CDR2 FVKESK come from the germline V gene. The CDR3 here is CASSQPRDRDEKLFF. The CDR3 DNA is TGTGCCAGCAGCCAACCCCGGGACAGGGATGAAAAACTGTTTTTT.

This chain joins TRBV18 and TRBJ1-2; D unclear. Germline-derived CDR1 and CDR2 are KGHSH and LQKENI. This CDR3 contains 14 residues. V was shortened by 5 bases and J by 2 bases, with 12 bases between the two germline ends. Here the CDR3 DNA reads TGTGCCAGCTCAACGATGAGAGGCAACTATGGCTACACCTTC. It translates to CASSTMRGNYGYTF.

The J gene is TRBJ1-4, the V gene TRBV9; possible D gene TRBD1, 6 bases. Trimming cost V 4 bases and J 0 bases, with 10 bases left between them. The CDR3 consists of 15 residues. The germline CDR1 and CDR2 sequences are SGDLS and YYNGEE. Here the CDR3 DNA reads TGTGCCAGCAGCAGTAGGGGGACAACTAATGAAAAACTGTTTTTT. The encoded protein is CASSSRGTTNEKLFF. Drawing the rest from reference TRBV9 and TRBJ1-4, the complete variable domain is DSGVTQTPKHLITATGQRVTLRCSPRSGDLSVYWYQQSLDQGLQFLIQYYNGEERAKGNILERFSAQQFPDLHSELNLSSLELGDSALYFCASSSRGTTNEKLFFGSGTQLSVL.

The V gene is TRBV7-9, the J gene TRBJ1-4, with 10 bases fitting TRBD1. After removal of 4 bases from V and 7 bases from J, the junction contained 12 bases not matched to a gene. Germline V gene sequence: CDR1 SEHNR, CDR2 FQNEAQ (reference sequence). The CDR3 runs 17 residues. The CDR3: CASSSSWMGQGSEKLFF. DNA for the CDR3: TGTGCCAGCAGCTCATCTTGGATGGGACAGGGGTCTGAAAAACTGTTTTTT.

This chain connects TRBV21-1 to TRBJ2-7; whether TRBD2, the table's D call, matches the DNA was not checked. TRBV21-1 counts as a pseudogene. The CDR3 consists of 14 residues. The CDR3 region has the DNA TGTGCCAGCAGCCCCCGGCCCCGGTCGGGCGAGCAGTACTTC. Its protein product is CASSPRPRSGEQYF.

This rearrangement joins TRBV7-9 to TRBJ1-2; 9 bases match TRBD1. CDR3 length: 14 amino acids. Germline V gene lookup returns CDR1 SEHNR and CDR2 FQNEAQ (reference sequence). V lost 5 bases, J lost 6 bases, and 7 bases stayed unmatched. The CDR3 nucleotides read TGTGCCAGCAGCGAACCGGGACAGGGACATGGCTACACCTTC. Its translation is CASSEPGQGHGYTF.

This chain joins TRBV9 and TRBJ2-3; D may be TRBD1 (7 bases). CDR1 is SGDLS and CDR2 is YYNGEE in the germline V gene. The CDR3 totals 12 residues. V dropped 3 bases and J dropped 6 bases, with 8 bases sitting between them. The CDR3, as DNA: TGTGCCAGCAGCGCAGGGGGGGATACGCAGTATTTT. This codes for CASSAGGDTQYF.

This clone appeared once. The chain has TRBV18 and TRBJ2-2; D ambiguous. V was shortened by 1 base and J by 3 bases, with 6 bases between the two germline ends. This CDR3 region has 14 residues. Germline V gives CDR1 KGHSH, CDR2 LQKENI. The CDR3 spells CASSPRQDTGELFF. The CDR3 nucleotides read TGTGCCAGCTCACCACGTCAGGACACCGGGGAGCTGTTTTTT.